This T cell receptor (beta chain) was sequenced in a study of PD-1 blockade in classical Hodgkin lymphoma. Study results and limitations: In CD4+ cells, TCR diversity went up significantly by C4D1, but in CD8+ cells it did not. TCR diversity at baseline was reported to be reduced in newly diagnosed patients relative to healthy donors. Similar baseline diversity was found in complete responders and newly diagnosed patients. Those starting nivolumab under 1 year post-ASCT were excluded.

As regards this clone: Its target is unknown.

Sequenced by immunoSEQ multiplex PCR; TCRdb stores in-frame clones only, minus some. The sample yields 90,000 or so clones, around 80% seen once. CDR1 SQVTM and CDR2 ANQGSEA come from the germline V gene. V shed 4 bases and J shed 5 bases, with 11 bases lying between them. This CDR3 is 12 amino acids long. Noted time point: cycle 4 day 1 (C4D1), after more than five weeks of nivolumab. Each patient experienced a relapse that followed autologous stem cell transplantation, and brentuximab vedotin exposure varied. The sequence derives from a human donor with classical Hodgkin lymphoma. Sequences were derived from peripheral blood mononuclear cells (PBMCs), sampled before the fourth cycle of nivolumab. The V gene is TRBV29-1, the J gene TRBJ1-1; D not certain. The CDR3 is CSVGLTGTEAFF. CDR3 DNA sequence: TGCAGCGTTGGGTTAACCGGGACTGAAGCTTTCTTT.